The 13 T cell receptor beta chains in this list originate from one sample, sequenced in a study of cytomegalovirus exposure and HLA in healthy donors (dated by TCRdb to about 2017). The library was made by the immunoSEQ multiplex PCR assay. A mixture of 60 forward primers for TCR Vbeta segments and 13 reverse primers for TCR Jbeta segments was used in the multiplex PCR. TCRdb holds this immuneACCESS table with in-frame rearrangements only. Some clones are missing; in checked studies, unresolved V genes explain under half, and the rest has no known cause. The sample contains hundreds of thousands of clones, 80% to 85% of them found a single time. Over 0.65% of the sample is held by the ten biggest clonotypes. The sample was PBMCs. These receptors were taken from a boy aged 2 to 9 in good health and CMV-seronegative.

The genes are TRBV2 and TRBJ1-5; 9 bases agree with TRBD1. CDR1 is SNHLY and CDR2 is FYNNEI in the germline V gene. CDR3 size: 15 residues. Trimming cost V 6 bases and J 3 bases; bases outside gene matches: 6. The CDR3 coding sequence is TGTGCCAGCAGGGAGGGGACAGGGCCCAATCAGCCCCAGCATTTT. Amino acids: CASREGTGPNQPQHF.

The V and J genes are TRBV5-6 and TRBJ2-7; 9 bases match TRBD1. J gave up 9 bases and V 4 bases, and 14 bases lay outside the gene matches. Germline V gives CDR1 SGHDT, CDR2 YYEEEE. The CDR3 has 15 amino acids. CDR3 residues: CASSLGLTGGSAQYF. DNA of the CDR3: TGTGCCAGCAGCCTTGGATTGACAGGGGGGTCTGCGCAGTACTTC.

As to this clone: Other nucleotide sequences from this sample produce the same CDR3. CDR3 in DNA: TGTGCCAGCAGCTCGCAGGGACAGGGGTTTTCCCCCCTCCACTTT. It codes for CASSSQGQGFSPLHF. The chain employs TRBV7-8 and TRBJ1-6; 10 bases match TRBD1. Trimming cost V 4 bases and J 13 bases; bases outside gene matches: 10. The CDR3 covers 15 residues. Germline V gene lookup returns CDR1 SGHVS and CDR2 FQNEAQ.

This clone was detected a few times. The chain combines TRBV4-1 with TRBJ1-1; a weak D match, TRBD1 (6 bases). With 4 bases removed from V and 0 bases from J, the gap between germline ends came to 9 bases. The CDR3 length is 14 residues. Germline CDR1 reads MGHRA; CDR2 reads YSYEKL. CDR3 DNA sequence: TGCGCCAGCAGCCTAAGGGGGATGAACACTGAAGCTTTCTTT. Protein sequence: CASSLRGMNTEAFF.

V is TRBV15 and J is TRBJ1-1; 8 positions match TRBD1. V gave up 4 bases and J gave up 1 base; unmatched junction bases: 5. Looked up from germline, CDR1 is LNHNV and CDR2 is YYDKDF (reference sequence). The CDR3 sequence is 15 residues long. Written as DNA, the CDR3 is TGTGCCACCAGCAAAAACAGGGGGAAGAACACTGAAGCTTTCTTT. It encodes CATSKNRGKNTEAFF.

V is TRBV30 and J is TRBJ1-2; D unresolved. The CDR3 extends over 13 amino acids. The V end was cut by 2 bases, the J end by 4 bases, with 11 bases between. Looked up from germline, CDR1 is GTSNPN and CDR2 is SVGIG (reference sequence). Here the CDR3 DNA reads TGTGCCTGGAGTTCCCCGAGCTTCTATGGCTACACCTTC. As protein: CAWSSPSFYGYTF.

In DNA, the CDR3 is TGTGCCTGGAGCGGAGACAGGGCGGACACTGAAGCTTTCTTT. As protein: CAWSGDRADTEAFF. The rearrangement uses TRBV30 and TRBJ1-1; TRBD1 agrees at 7 bases. The V segment lost 3 bases and the J segment 3 bases; nucleotides outside the gene matches: 7. The length of the CDR3 is 14 residues. Germline loops: CDR1 GTSNPN, CDR2 SVGIG (reference sequence).

Here the CDR3 reads CASSDPRRETGDTQYF. The CDR3 coding sequence is TGTGCCAGCAGCGATCCCCGGCGGGAGACTGGAGATACGCAGTATTTT. The chain combines TRBV7-6 with TRBJ2-3; 7 nucleotides align to TRBD2. CDR1 and CDR2 (germline): SGHVS, FNYEAQ. The CDR3 has 16 amino acids. The V gene end was trimmed by 5 bases and the J gene end by 5 bases; junction bases not matched to a gene: 13. The whole variable domain, remainder taken from reference TRBV7-6 and TRBJ2-3, is GAGVSQSPRYKVTKRGQDVALRCDPISGHVSLYWYRQALGQGPEFLTYFNYEAQQDKSGLPNDRFSAERPEGSISTLTIQRTEQRDSAMYRCASSDPRRETGDTQYFGPGTRLTVL.

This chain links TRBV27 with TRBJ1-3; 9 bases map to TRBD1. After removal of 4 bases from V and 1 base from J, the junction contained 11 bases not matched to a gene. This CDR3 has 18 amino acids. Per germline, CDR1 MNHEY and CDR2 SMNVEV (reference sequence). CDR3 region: CASSSRGTGQGSGNTIYF. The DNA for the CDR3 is TGTGCCAGCAGTTCCCGAGGGACCGGACAGGGGTCTGGAAACACCATATATTTT.

The CDR3 DNA reads TGTGCCAGCACCCCAGGGACAGGGACTCCTGGGGCCAACGTCCTGACTTTC. Protein sequence: CASTPGTGTPGANVLTF. The chain is built from TRBV27 and TRBJ2-6; 9 bases align to TRBD1. Looked up from germline, CDR1 is MNHEY and CDR2 is SMNVEV (reference sequence). The CDR3 contains 17 residues. The junction had 9 bases not matched to a gene; V was cut back by 7 bases and J by 2 bases.

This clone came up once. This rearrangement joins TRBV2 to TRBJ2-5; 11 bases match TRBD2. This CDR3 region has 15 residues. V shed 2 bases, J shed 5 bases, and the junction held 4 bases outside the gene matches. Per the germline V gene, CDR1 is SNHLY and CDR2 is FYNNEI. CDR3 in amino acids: CASSEQTSGTETQYF. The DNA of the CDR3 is TGTGCCAGCAGTGAACAGACTAGCGGGACGGAGACCCAGTACTTC.

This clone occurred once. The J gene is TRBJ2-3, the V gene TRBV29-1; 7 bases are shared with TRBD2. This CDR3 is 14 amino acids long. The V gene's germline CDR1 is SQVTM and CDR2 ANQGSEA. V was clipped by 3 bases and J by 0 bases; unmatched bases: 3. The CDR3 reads CSVDLAASTDTQYF. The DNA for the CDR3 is TGCAGCGTTGACCTAGCGGCTAGCACAGATACGCAGTATTTT.

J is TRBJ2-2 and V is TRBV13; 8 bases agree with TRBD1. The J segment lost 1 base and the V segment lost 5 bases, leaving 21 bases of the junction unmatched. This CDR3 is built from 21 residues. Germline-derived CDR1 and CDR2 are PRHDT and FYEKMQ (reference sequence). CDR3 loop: CASSTPGTGTAKRGNTGELFF. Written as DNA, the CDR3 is TGTGCCAGCAGCACGCCCGGGACAGGAACAGCGAAGAGAGGGAACACCGGGGAGCTGTTTTTT.